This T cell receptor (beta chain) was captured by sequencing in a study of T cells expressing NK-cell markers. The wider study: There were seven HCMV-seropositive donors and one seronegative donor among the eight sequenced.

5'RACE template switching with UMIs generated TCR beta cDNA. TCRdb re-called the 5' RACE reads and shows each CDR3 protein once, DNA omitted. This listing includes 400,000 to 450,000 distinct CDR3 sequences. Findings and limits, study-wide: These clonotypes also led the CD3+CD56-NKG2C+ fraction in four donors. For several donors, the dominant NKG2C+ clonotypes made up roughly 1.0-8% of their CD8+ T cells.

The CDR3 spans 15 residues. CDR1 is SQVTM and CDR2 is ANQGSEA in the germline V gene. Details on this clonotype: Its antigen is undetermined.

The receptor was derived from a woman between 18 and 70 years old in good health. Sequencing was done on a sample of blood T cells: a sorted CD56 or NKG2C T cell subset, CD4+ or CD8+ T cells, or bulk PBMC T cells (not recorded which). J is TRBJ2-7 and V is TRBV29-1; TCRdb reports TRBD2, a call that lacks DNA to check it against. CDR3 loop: CSVERTSGSAGEQYF.